This T cell receptor beta chain was retrieved from a study of response to subunit inactivated influenza vaccine. General study findings and limits: It was the authors' suggestion that each seasonal influenza vaccination recruits few new T cells.

The table lists this clonotype with many counts. Its antigen is undetermined. Per the germline V gene, CDR1 is SQVTM and CDR2 is ANQGSEA. The CDR3 loop spans 12 amino acids. Trimming took off 2 bases at V and 8 bases at J, with 12 bases between the two ends. TCRdb reprocessed the RT-PCR reads via MiXCR and lists one record per CDR3 protein. The data hold 550,000 to 800,000 distinct CDR3 sequences, with 15% to 19% observed a single time. The sequences come from PBMCs from blood, collected about 13 days after vaccination. The clonotype originates from a man aged 50-59 years who received an inactivated influenza vaccine. This rearrangement joins TRBV29-1 to TRBJ1-2, with a weak D call TRBD1 (5 bases). The CDR3 nucleotides read TGCAGCGTTGAAAGGGGTCGAGCGGGCTACACCTTC. This sequence encodes CSVERGRAGYTF.